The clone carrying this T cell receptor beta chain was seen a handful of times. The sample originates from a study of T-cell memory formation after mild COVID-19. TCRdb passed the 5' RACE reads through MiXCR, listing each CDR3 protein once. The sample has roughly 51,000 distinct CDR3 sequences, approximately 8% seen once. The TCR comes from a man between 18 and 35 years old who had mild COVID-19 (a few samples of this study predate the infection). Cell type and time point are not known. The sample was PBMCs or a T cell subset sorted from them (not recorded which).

This CDR3 reads CSARDYKGQPQHF. For the CDR3, the DNA is TGCAGTGCTAGAGATTACAAAGGGCAGCCCCAGCATTTT. The genes are TRBV20-1 and TRBJ1-5; D unresolved. Germline V gives CDR1 DFQATT, CDR2 SNEGSKA (reference sequence). The V and J ends lost 0 bases and 7 bases respectively, with 10 bases between them. This CDR3 has 13 residues.